The clone carrying this TCR beta chain was recorded a few times. The target antigen is unknown. The V gene's germline CDR1 is LNHDA and CDR2 SQIVND (reference sequence). The ends lost 6 bases at V and 0 bases at J; junction bases unmatched: 4. This CDR3 has 15 residues. The sample is drawn from a study of T cell repertoires in cytomegalovirus infection. Study background: CMV epitopes in the study were HLA-C-restricted (recently identified) and HLA-B-restricted (well studied). TCR beta signatures that were public indicated CMV infection and matching HLA type.

Using its own MiXCR run on the reads, TCRdb lists one record per CDR3 protein. The profile shows hundreds of thousands of distinct CDR3 sequences, about 27% of them singletons. The V call is TRBV19, the J call TRBJ1-4; TRBD1 agrees at 7 bases. This TCR was recovered from a human donor in good health (CMV status not recorded). Some clones in this sample may be carry-over from other donors' samples. The specimen was cultured PBMCs, collected from culture after CMV antigen stimulation. The CDR3 spells CASRKQGATNEKLFF. DNA for the CDR3: TGTGCCAGTAGAAAGCAGGGGGCAACTAATGAAAAACTGTTTTTT.